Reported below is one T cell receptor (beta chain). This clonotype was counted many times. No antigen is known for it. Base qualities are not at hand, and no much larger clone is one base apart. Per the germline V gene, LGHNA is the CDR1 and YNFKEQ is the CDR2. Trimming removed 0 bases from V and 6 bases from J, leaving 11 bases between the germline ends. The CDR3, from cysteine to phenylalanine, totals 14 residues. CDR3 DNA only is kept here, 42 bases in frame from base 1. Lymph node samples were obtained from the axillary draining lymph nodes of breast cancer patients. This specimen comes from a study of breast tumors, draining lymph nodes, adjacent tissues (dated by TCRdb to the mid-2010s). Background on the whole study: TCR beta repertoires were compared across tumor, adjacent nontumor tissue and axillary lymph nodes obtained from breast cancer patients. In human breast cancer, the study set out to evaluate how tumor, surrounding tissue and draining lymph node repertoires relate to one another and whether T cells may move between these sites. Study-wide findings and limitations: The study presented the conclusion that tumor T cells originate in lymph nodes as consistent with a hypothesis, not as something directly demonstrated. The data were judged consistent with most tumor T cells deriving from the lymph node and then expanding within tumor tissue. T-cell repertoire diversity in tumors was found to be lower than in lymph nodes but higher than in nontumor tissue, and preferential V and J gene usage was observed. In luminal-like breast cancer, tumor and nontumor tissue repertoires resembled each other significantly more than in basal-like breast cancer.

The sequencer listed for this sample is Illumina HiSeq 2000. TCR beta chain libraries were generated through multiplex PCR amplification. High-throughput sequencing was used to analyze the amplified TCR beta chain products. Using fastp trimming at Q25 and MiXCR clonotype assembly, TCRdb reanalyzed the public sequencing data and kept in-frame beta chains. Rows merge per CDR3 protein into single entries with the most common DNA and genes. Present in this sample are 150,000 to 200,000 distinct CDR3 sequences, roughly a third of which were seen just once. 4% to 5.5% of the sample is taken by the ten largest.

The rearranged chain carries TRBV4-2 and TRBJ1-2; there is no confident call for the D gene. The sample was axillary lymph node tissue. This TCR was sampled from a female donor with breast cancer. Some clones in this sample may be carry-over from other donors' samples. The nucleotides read TGTGCCAGCAGCCAAGATGGAAGGGCGGATGGCTACACCTTC. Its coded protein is CASSQDGRADGYTF.